This TCR beta chain was found in a study of blood T cells in healthy people across ages. This clonotype was seen a few times. Every participating donor contributed 7.5 to 10 milliliters of peripheral blood through a draw. For the second PCR, which ran for roughly 6 to 11 cycles, a sample-barcoded 5' primer and a J-beta primer mix were used. TCRdb fed the 5' RACE reads into MiXCR, producing one record per CDR3 protein. The sample contains 800,000 to 1,300,000 distinct CDR3 sequences, approximately 25% of which appear only once. The V gene's germline CDR1 is SNHLY and CDR2 FYNNEI. The CDR3 consists of 15 residues. V dropped 7 bases and J dropped 2 bases, with 17 bases sitting between them. These sequences were also reported in another study, on T cells of mothers and their children.

The sequence derives from a girl aged 2 to 10 in good health. The chain carries TRBV2 and TRBJ1-1; D not resolved. The sequenced material came from blood. The CDR3 coding sequence is TGTGCCAGCATTTCGTGGCCGGGGTTAAACACTGAAGCTTTCTTT. Encoded protein: CASISWPGLNTEAFF.